The 3 T cell receptor beta chains listed next were all sequenced from one sample in a study of a mutant IDH1 vaccine in newly diagnosed glioma. These receptors' antigens are unknown. The time point denotes: week 23, last vaccination. Topical imiquimod accompanied each vaccine dose, which consisted of 300 ug of mutant IDH1 20-mer peptide. Sequencing used immunoSEQ multiplex PCR; TCRdb keeps in-frame clones, though not all of them. The table lists approximately 82,000 clones, 85% of them singletons, with under 2.5% in the top ten. The starting material was PBMCs, obtained from a glioma patient whose treatment included an IDH1 peptide vaccine. The receptor source for this set is a man aged 30-40 years with glioma. Some clones in this sample may be carry-over from other donors' samples.

The chain employs TRBV19 and TRBJ2-7, with TRBD2 matching 7 bases. Germline-derived CDR1 and CDR2 are LNHDA and SQIVND (reference sequence). V shed 3 bases, J shed 0 bases, and the junction held 5 bases outside the gene matches. The CDR3 sequence is 15 residues long. CDR3 region: CASSISSGSSYEQYF. CDR3 DNA sequence: TGTGCCAGTAGTATTTCTAGCGGCAGCTCCTACGAGCAGTACTTC.

The chain combines TRBV7-9 with TRBJ1-2; 11 bases align to TRBD1. Trimming at V came to 4 bases and at J to 8 bases, leaving 6 bases not matched to a gene. The CDR3 loop spans 14 amino acids. Germline-derived CDR1 and CDR2 are SEHNR and FQNEAQ (reference sequence). Here the CDR3 DNA reads TGTGCCAGCAGCTCCCGGGACAGGGGGGGCGGCTACACCTTC. The encoded protein is CASSSRDRGGGYTF.

This clone was seen a few times. The chain links TRBV7-9 to TRBJ1-5; no firm D call. Germline-derived CDR1 and CDR2 are SEHNR and FQNEAQ (reference sequence). The CDR3 totals 14 residues. Trimming cost V 1 base and J 6 bases, with 10 bases left between them. The CDR3 DNA follows: TGTGCCAGCAGCTTAGATAATCGAGGTCAGCCCCAGCATTTT. Encoded protein: CASSLDNRGQPQHF.